These 28 T cell receptor beta chains originate from one sample sequenced in a study of T-cell memory formation after mild COVID-19. A single record per CDR3 protein comes from TCRdb applying MiXCR to the 5' RACE reads. The data contain a few hundred thousand distinct CDR3 sequences, 20% to 25% of them singletons. Sequences were obtained from PBMCs or a T cell subset sorted from them (not recorded which). These receptors all stem from an adult woman who had mild COVID-19 (a few samples of this study predate the infection). Cell type and time point are not known.

The sample holds one count of this clonotype. The CDR3 DNA follows: TGTGCCAGCAGCTCCTGGGACAGGGAGGTGACAGATACGCAGTATTTT. This sequence encodes CASSSWDREVTDTQYF. The chain couples TRBV7-9 to TRBJ2-3; 9 bases line up with TRBD1. This CDR3 comprises 16 residues. Germline lookup yields CDR1 SEHNR and CDR2 FQNEAQ (reference sequence). Trimming removed 4 bases from V and 3 bases from J; junction bases left unmatched: 8.

The chain employs TRBV6-2 or TRBV6-3 and TRBJ1-2, with TRBD1 as a possible D gene (6 bases). The germline CDR1 and CDR2 sequences are MNHEY and SVGEGT. V lost 7 bases and J lost 4, with 19 bases in between. The CDR3 is 15 amino acids. CDR3 sequence: CASTYGGRYFYGYTF. The DNA of the CDR3 is TGTGCCAGCACCTACGGGGGCAGGTACTTCTATGGCTACACCTTC.

The CDR3 region is CSARDGLAGETQYF. Here the CDR3 DNA reads TGCAGTGCTAGAGATGGACTAGCGGGAGAGACCCAGTACTTC. The rearrangement uses TRBV20-1 and TRBJ2-5; 11 positions agree with TRBD2. Per germline, CDR1 DFQATT and CDR2 SNEGSKA (reference sequence). Trimming cost V 0 bases and J 4 bases; bases outside gene matches: 1. The length of the CDR3 is 14 residues.

This clonotype was counted between two and nine times. The rearrangement uses TRBV10-3 and TRBJ2-1; D uncertain. Looked up from germline, CDR1 is ENHRY and CDR2 is SYGVKD. CDR3 length: 12 amino acids. The ends were cut back, 9 bases at V and 10 bases at J, with 16 bases in the middle. The CDR3 protein is CAISLGSKEQFF. In nucleotides, the CDR3 is TGTGCCATTTCCCTGGGGTCCAAGGAGCAGTTCTTC.

In its sample, this clonotype was seen a few times. The chain carries TRBV4-1 and TRBJ2-3; the match to TRBD1 covers 8 bases. V trimming: 7 bases; J trimming: 6 bases; junction bases outside the gene matches: 9. The CDR3 length is 14 residues. In germline, CDR1 is MGHRA, CDR2 YSYEKL. CDR3 residues: CASTARGPLDTQYF. The DNA for the CDR3 is TGCGCCAGCACAGCCAGGGGGCCCCTGGATACGCAGTATTTT.

The chain's CDR3 is CASSLGGDRDKHEQYF. The CDR3 region has the DNA TGTGCCAGCAGCTTAGGGGGGGACAGGGACAAACACGAGCAGTACTTC. The chain couples TRBV7-6 to TRBJ2-7; 9 nucleotides line up with TRBD1. The CDR3 consists of 16 residues. Germline V lookup: CDR1 SGHVS, CDR2 FNYEAQ. The J segment lost 5 bases and the V segment lost 1 base, leaving 9 bases of the junction unmatched.

This clonotype was counted between two and nine times. The chain carries TRBV29-1 and TRBJ2-2; TRBD2 matches at 10 bases. Trimming removed 5 bases from V and 6 bases from J; junction bases left unmatched: 12. Germline V lookup: CDR1 SQVTM, CDR2 ANQGSEA. The CDR3 totals 16 residues. The CDR3 nucleotides read TGCAGCGTTTTTTTAGCGGTAGCGGGAGGACCCGGGGAGCTGTTTTTT. This sequence encodes CSVFLAVAGGPGELFF.

The rearrangement uses TRBV7-9 and TRBJ1-6, with D possibly matching TRBD1 (6 bases). Looked up from germline, CDR1 is SEHNR and CDR2 is FQNEAQ (reference sequence). The ends were cut back, 2 bases at V and 9 bases at J, with 11 bases in the middle. The CDR3 is 14 amino acids. The CDR3 reads CASSLSGEGSPLHF. The CDR3 region has the DNA TGTGCCAGCAGCTTATCAGGGGAAGGTTCACCCCTCCACTTT. The full variable domain, rest sourced from reference TRBV7-9 and TRBJ1-6, is DTGVSQNPRHKITKRGQNVTFRCDPISEHNRLYWYRQTLGQGPEFLTYFQNEAQLEKSRLLSDRFSAERPKGSFSTLEIQRTEQGDSAMYLCASSLSGEGSPLHFGNGTRLTVT.

This clonotype has only a few counts. The chain uses TRBV7-8 and TRBJ2-5; tentatively, D is TRBD1 (5 bases). Germline CDR1 and CDR2: SGHVS and FQNEAQ. The V and J ends lost 5 bases and 4 bases respectively, with 14 bases between them. The CDR3 runs 14 residues. The DNA for the CDR3 is TGTGCCAGCAGCGCCTCAGGGTTGCGAGAGACCCAGTACTTC. Its protein is CASSASGLRETQYF.

The chain combines TRBV30 with TRBJ1-2; D is uncertain. V lost 2 bases, J lost 6 bases, and 13 bases lay in between. CDR3 length: 13 residues. Germline values: CDR1 GTSNPN, CDR2 SVGIG (reference sequence). The CDR3 nucleotides read TGTGCCTGGAGTCCGAGGACGGCCCATGGCTACACCTTC. Translating gives CAWSPRTAHGYTF.

The chain is built from TRBV7-8 and TRBJ2-1; 10 nucleotides match TRBD2. V gave up 1 base and J gave up 4 bases; unmatched junction bases: 7. The CDR3 spans 17 residues. Per the germline V gene, CDR1 is SGHVS and CDR2 is FQNEAQ. The CDR3 is CASSLGLTSGMYNEQFF. The CDR3 DNA reads as TGTGCCAGCAGCTTAGGTCTTACTAGCGGGATGTACAATGAGCAGTTCTTC.

The gene calls are TRBV5-1 and TRBJ2-7; D remains unclear. Germline values: CDR1 SGHRS, CDR2 YFSETQ. Between the trimmed V and J ends, which lost 0 bases and 5 bases, there was a span of 18 bases. The CDR3 is 16 amino acids. The CDR3 protein is CASSLGPSEIPHEQYF. DNA of the CDR3: TGCGCCAGCAGCTTGGGCCCCTCAGAAATCCCCCACGAGCAGTACTTC.

This clonotype was recorded many times. This chain uses TRBV29-1 with TRBJ2-2; 10 bases line up with TRBD1. There are 15 residues in the CDR3. Unmatched junction bases numbered 10, after V lost 7 bases and J lost 5 bases. In germline, CDR1 is SQVTM, CDR2 ANQGSEA. In DNA form, the CDR3 reads TGCAGCGCTGCAACCGGGACAGGGGTTACCGGGGAGCTGTTTTTT. This sequence encodes CSAATGTGVTGELFF.

About this clonotype itself: Germline and junction disagree at one end, which may indicate a read error. This chain joins TRBV7-2 and TRBJ2-3; TRBD1 or TRBD2 may be the D gene (5 bases each). Per the germline V gene, CDR1 is SGHTA and CDR2 is FQGNSA. The CDR3 is 17 amino acids. CDR3 amino acids: CDSSLAQGYPTSDTQYF. The CDR3 region has the DNA TGTGACAGCAGCTTAGCGCAGGGCTACCCCACCTCAGATACGCAGTATTTT.

The gene calls are TRBV30 and TRBJ2-2; D is perhaps TRBD1 (6 bases). This CDR3 spans 16 amino acids. CDR1 is GTSNPN, CDR2 SVGIG, per germline (reference sequence). V was cut by 6 bases and J by 1 base, with 18 bases left in between. This chain's CDR3 is CACPTHGRGNTGELFF. The CDR3 region has the DNA TGTGCCTGTCCTACTCACGGCAGGGGGAACACCGGGGAGCTGTTTTTT.

This clonotype was observed a handful of times. The V gene is TRBV24-1, the J gene TRBJ1-1; D may be TRBD1 (5 bases). Deletions cut 5 bases from V and 4 bases from J, with 10 bases between. The germline V gene has CDR1 KGHDR and CDR2 SFDVKD. CDR3 length: 13 residues. CDR3 DNA sequence: TGTGCCACCAGTGTCGGAGGGGTCACTGAAGCTTTCTTT. It yields the protein CATSVGGVTEAFF.

For the CDR3, the DNA is TGTGCCAGCAGTACCTTCTCGGATTCACCCCTCCACTTT. It translates to CASSTFSDSPLHF. This rearrangement joins TRBV11-3 to TRBJ1-6, with D unclear. V was pared by 6 bases and J by 8 bases, with 11 bases between. Germline CDR1 SGHNT, CDR2 YENEEA. The CDR3 consists of 13 residues. Variable domain in full (rest from reference TRBV11-3 and TRBJ1-6): EAGVVQSPRYKIIEKKQPVAFWCNPISGHNTLYWYLQNLGQGPELLIRYENEEAVDDSQLPKDRFSAERLKGVDSTLKIQPAELGDSAVYLCASSTFSDSPLHFGNGTRLTVT.

V gene TRBV29-1 combines with J gene TRBJ2-7; D is undetermined. Germline V gene lookup returns CDR1 SQVTM and CDR2 ANQGSEA. V was clipped by 4 bases and J by 1 base, with 11 bases between them. The CDR3 consists of 13 residues. In DNA form, the CDR3 reads TGCAGCGTTGCGGGCCTGGGTTCCTACGAGCAGTACTTC. It is translated as CSVAGLGSYEQYF.

CDR3 DNA sequence: TGTGCCAGCAGCCAAGACCCGACGGGGGGCGGTGAAAAACTGTTTTTT. The encoded protein is CASSQDPTGGGEKLFF. V is TRBV4-2 and J is TRBJ1-4; D is perhaps TRBD1 (6 bases). V dropped 0 bases and J dropped 7 bases, with 15 bases sitting between them. Germline CDR1 and CDR2: LGHNA and YNFKEQ. CDR3 length: 16 amino acids.

The chain couples TRBV14 to TRBJ1-4; D is unclear. Trimming stripped 1 base from V and 2 bases from J, with 8 bases between. The germline CDR1 and CDR2 sequences are SGHDN and FVKESK. The CDR3 loop spans 15 amino acids. CDR3 sequence: CASSQGVVTNEKLFF. DNA for the CDR3: TGTGCCAGCAGCCAAGGTGTGGTCACTAATGAAAAACTGTTTTTT.

This clonotype showed up just a few times. This chain connects TRBV29-1 to TRBJ2-3; 7 nucleotides line up with TRBD2. CDR1 is SQVTM and CDR2 is ANQGSEA in the germline V gene. V gave up 6 bases and J gave up 6 bases; unmatched junction bases: 15. This CDR3 contains 15 residues. The CDR3 nucleotides are TGCAGCGTGCTTAGGACTAGTGCTACGACGGATACGCAGTATTTT. Translation: CSVLRTSATTDTQYF.

In its sample, this clonotype was seen a few times. J is TRBJ1-2 and V is TRBV4-2; the match to TRBD1 covers 10 bases. V shed 3 bases and J 6 bases; nucleotides not matched to a gene: 10. The CDR3 has 16 amino acids. Germline-derived CDR1 and CDR2 are LGHNA and YNFKEQ. The DNA for the CDR3 is TGTGCCAGCAGCCAGCCCCGGGACAGGGGAAGGAATGGCTACACCTTC. The encoded protein is CASSQPRDRGRNGYTF.

This CDR3 reads CATSRDAGVTYEQYF. The DNA for the CDR3 is TGTGCCACCAGCAGAGATGCGGGGGTGACCTACGAGCAGTACTTC. V is TRBV15 and J is TRBJ2-7; 7 bases are shared with TRBD2. Germline loops: CDR1 LNHNV, CDR2 YYDKDF (reference sequence). With 0 bases clipped from V and 2 bases from J, the junction kept 4 bases outside the gene matches. CDR3 size: 15 residues.

The table lists this clonotype with a few counts. The gene calls are TRBV5-1 and TRBJ2-2; D is unresolved. This CDR3 spans 15 amino acids. Trimming pared 1 base from V and 7 bases from J, leaving 14 bases between. CDR1 and CDR2 (germline): SGHRS, YFSETQ. The CDR3 loop reads CASSLSVSRVGELFF. The CDR3 DNA reads as TGCGCCAGCAGCTTGTCGGTATCAAGGGTCGGGGAGCTGTTTTTT.

The chain is built from TRBV5-1 and TRBJ2-1; 7 bases align to TRBD2. Germline assignment: CDR1 SGHRS and CDR2 YFSETQ. Trimming cost V 0 bases and J 5 bases; bases outside gene matches: 11. The CDR3 has 17 amino acids. As DNA, the CDR3 is TGCGCCAGCAGCTTGGCCCACGGGGGGAAGGGGAACAATGAGCAGTTCTTC. This encodes CASSLAHGGKGNNEQFF. Using reference TRBV5-1 and TRBJ2-1 for the parts outside the CDR3, the full variable domain is KAGVTQTPRYLIKTRGQQVTLSCSPISGHRSVSWYQQTPGQGLQFLFEYFSETQRNKGNFPGRFSGRQFSNSRSEMNVSTLELGDSALYLCASSLAHGGKGNNEQFFGPGTRLTVL.

The chain recombines TRBV20-1 with TRBJ2-3; 11 nucleotides agree with TRBD2. The germline gives CDR1 DFQATT, CDR2 SNEGSKA (reference sequence). With 4 bases clipped from V and 6 bases from J, the junction kept 3 bases outside the gene matches. The CDR3 consists of 13 residues. This chain's CDR3 is CSATTSGTDTQYF. In nucleotides, the CDR3 is TGCAGTGCTACGACTAGCGGGACTGATACGCAGTATTTT.

This clonotype showed up just a few times. The chain employs TRBV7-6 and TRBJ1-1; TRBD1 agrees at 8 bases. After removal of 5 bases from V and 3 bases from J, the junction contained 8 bases not matched to a gene. Per germline, CDR1 SGHVS and CDR2 FNYEAQ. This CDR3 region has 15 residues. CDR3 region: CASSGQGSVYTEAFF. The CDR3 DNA sequence: TGTGCCAGCAGCGGACAGGGATCGGTATACACTGAAGCTTTCTTT.

This chain uses TRBV7-9 with TRBJ2-3; D uncertain. The CDR3 consists of 12 residues. Trimming left V 7 bases short and J 5 bases short, with 10 bases between. Germline values: CDR1 SEHNR, CDR2 FQNEAQ (reference sequence). Written as DNA, the CDR3 is TGTGCCAGCAACCCGGGTCGAGATACGCAGTATTTT. It is translated as CASNPGRDTQYF.